Shown below are 11 T cell receptor beta chains from a single sample sequenced in a study of T cell responses to AZD1222 COVID-19 vaccine. Sequenced by immunoSEQ multiplex PCR; TCRdb stores in-frame clones only, minus some. The table lists some 110,000 clones, approximately 88% of them singletons, with around 8.7% in the top ten. The input for sequencing was peripheral blood, taken on day 0 of AZD1222 vaccination. The receptors come from an adult in good health.

This chain links TRBV30 with TRBJ1-3; D is unresolved. Germline CDR1 and CDR2: GTSNPN and SVGIG (reference sequence). V was shortened by 4 bases and J by 0 bases, with 13 bases between the two germline ends. The length of the CDR3 is 15 residues. CDR3 residues: CAWITAGSSGNTIYF. Here the CDR3 DNA reads TGTGCCTGGATAACAGCGGGGAGCTCTGGAAACACCATATATTTT.

V is TRBV19 and J is TRBJ1-6; unclear D gene. There are 15 residues in the CDR3. Deletions cut 3 bases from V and 6 bases from J, with 12 bases between. Germline assignment: CDR1 LNHDA and CDR2 SQIVND (reference sequence). The CDR3: CASSIPEVPNSPLHF. CDR3 bases: TGTGCCAGTAGTATCCCCGAGGTTCCTAATTCACCCCTCCACTTT. Full variable domain (rest looked up from reference TRBV19 and TRBJ1-6): DGGITQSPKYLFRKEGQNVTLSCEQNLNHDAMYWYRQDPGQGLRLIYYSQIVNDFQKGDIAEGYSVSREKKESFPLTVTSAQKNPTAFYLCASSIPEVPNSPLHFGNGTRLTVT.

In its sample, this clone was seen a few times. The chain links TRBV9 to TRBJ1-6; D is uncertain. Trimming removed 3 bases from V and 6 bases from J, with 10 bases in between. Germline CDR1 SGDLS, CDR2 YYNGEE. The CDR3 is 14 amino acids. The CDR3 loop reads CASSAHLTNSPLHF. DNA of the CDR3: TGTGCCAGCAGCGCGCACCTAACTAATTCACCCCTCCACTTT.

The rearrangement uses TRBV4-3 and TRBJ1-5, with TRBD1 identical over 8 bases. The V gene end was trimmed by 1 base and the J gene end by 6 bases; junction bases not matched to a gene: 5. Germline V gene lookup returns CDR1 LGHNA and CDR2 YSLEER. The CDR3 is made up of 15 amino acids. The CDR3 loop reads CASSQGTGFTQPQHF. The CDR3, as DNA: TGCGCCAGCAGCCAAGGGACAGGGTTCACTCAGCCCCAGCATTTT.

DNA of the CDR3: TGTGCCAGCAGCTTAGGCTACGAGCAGTACTTC. It specifies CASSLGYEQYF. This chain connects TRBV13 to TRBJ2-7; no firm D call. Germline CDR1 and CDR2: PRHDT and FYEKMQ (reference sequence). This CDR3 region has 11 residues. Trimming took 0 bases from V and 3 from J, leaving 0 bases between them.

V gene TRBV3-1 (or the pseudogene TRBV3-2) combines with J gene TRBJ1-3, with D unresolved. V was pared by 5 bases and J by 5 bases, with 22 bases between. CDR3 length: 17 amino acids. Germline V gene lookup returns CDR1 LGHDT and CDR2 YNNKEL (reference sequence). CDR3 sequence (DNA): TGTGCCAGCAGCTGTATCTTTCCCTTACACGCACGAAACACCATATATTTT. Protein: CASSCIFPLHARNTIYF.

The table lists this clone with a count of one. V and J are TRBV3-1 (or the pseudogene TRBV3-2) and TRBJ2-5, with 9 nucleotides matching TRBD1. In germline, CDR1 is LGHDT, CDR2 YNNKEL (reference sequence). Unmatched junction bases numbered 9, after V lost 4 bases and J lost 3 bases. The CDR3 contains 16 residues. The DNA of the CDR3 is TGTGCCAGCAGCCTACTAGGACAGGGGAGTGAAGAGACCCAGTACTTC. It encodes CASSLLGQGSEETQYF.

V and J are TRBV24-1 and TRBJ2-1; 12 nucleotides align to TRBD2. In germline, CDR1 is KGHDR, CDR2 SFDVKD. Unmatched junction bases numbered 4, after V lost 5 bases and J lost 6 bases. This CDR3 has 15 residues. CDR3 region: CATSARLAGVNEQFF. The CDR3 nucleotides are TGTGCCACCAGTGCACGACTAGCGGGAGTCAATGAGCAGTTCTTC.

In its sample, this clone was seen once. This chain links TRBV19 with TRBJ1-1; D remains ambiguous. The ends were cut back, 3 bases at V and 1 base at J, with 15 bases in the middle. Germline loops: CDR1 LNHDA, CDR2 SQIVND (reference sequence). This CDR3 spans 16 amino acids. The CDR3: CASSISPWKANTEAFF. CDR3 sequence (DNA): TGTGCCAGTAGTATCTCCCCCTGGAAGGCGAACACTGAAGCTTTCTTT.

In its sample, this clone was seen a few times. V gene TRBV6-2 or TRBV6-3 combines with J gene TRBJ1-2; 8 bases agree with TRBD1. The junction had 10 bases not matched to a gene; V was cut back by 2 bases and J by 8 bases. The CDR3 is 15 amino acids. CDR1 is MNHEY, CDR2 SVGEGT, per germline. CDR3 nucleotides: TGTGCCAGCAGTTACGGGGGGACAGGCCAGGGAGGCTACACCTTC. Its protein product is CASSYGGTGQGGYTF.

The J gene is TRBJ2-1, the V gene TRBV5-6; 8 bases match TRBD2. CDR3 length equals 16 residues. V shed 1 base, J shed 4 bases, and the junction held 7 bases outside the gene matches. Germline V gene data show CDR1 as SGHDT and CDR2 as YYEEEE. For the CDR3, the DNA is TGTGCCAGCAGCTTGTATGGAACTAGCGGTTACAATGAGCAGTTCTTC. This translates into CASSLYGTSGYNEQFF.